A few counts support the clone carrying this T cell receptor (beta chain). This entry comes from a study of cytomegalovirus exposure and HLA in healthy donors. It was with 60 Vbeta and 13 Jbeta primers that the PCR ran. Sequencing used immunoSEQ multiplex PCR; TCRdb keeps in-frame clones, though not all of them. The data hold under 250,000 clones, with roughly 80% observed a single time. Germline CDR1 is SGHAT and CDR2 is FQNNGV. The CDR3 length is 17 residues. J lost 6 bases, V lost 6 bases, and 9 bases had no gene match. The V call is TRBV11-2, the J call TRBJ2-1; 15 nucleotides align to TRBD2. Material for sequencing was PBMCs. The sequence came from a man aged 40-49 years in good health and CMV-seropositive. The CDR3 here is CASSPWTSGRVLNEQFF. CDR3 nucleotides: TGTGCCAGCAGTCCATGGACTAGCGGGAGGGTTCTCAATGAGCAGTTCTTC. The full variable domain, its missing parts supplied by reference TRBV11-2 and TRBJ2-1, is EAGVAQSPRYKIIEKRQSVAFWCNPISGHATLYWYQQILGQGPKLLIQFQNNGVVDDSQLPKDRFSAERLKGVDSTLKIQPAKLEDSAVYLCASSPWTSGRVLNEQFFGPGTRLTVL.